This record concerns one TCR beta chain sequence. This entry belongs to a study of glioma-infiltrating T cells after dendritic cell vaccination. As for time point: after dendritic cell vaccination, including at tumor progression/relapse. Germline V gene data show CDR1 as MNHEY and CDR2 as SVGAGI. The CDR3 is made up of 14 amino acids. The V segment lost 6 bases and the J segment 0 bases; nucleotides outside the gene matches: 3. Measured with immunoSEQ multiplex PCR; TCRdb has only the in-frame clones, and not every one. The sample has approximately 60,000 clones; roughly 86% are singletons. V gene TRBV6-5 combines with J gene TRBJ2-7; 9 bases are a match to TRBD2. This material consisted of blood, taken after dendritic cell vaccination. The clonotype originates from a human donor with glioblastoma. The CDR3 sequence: CASRLTSGSYEQYF. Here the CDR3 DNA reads TGTGCCAGCAGATTGACTAGCGGCTCCTACGAGCAGTACTTC.